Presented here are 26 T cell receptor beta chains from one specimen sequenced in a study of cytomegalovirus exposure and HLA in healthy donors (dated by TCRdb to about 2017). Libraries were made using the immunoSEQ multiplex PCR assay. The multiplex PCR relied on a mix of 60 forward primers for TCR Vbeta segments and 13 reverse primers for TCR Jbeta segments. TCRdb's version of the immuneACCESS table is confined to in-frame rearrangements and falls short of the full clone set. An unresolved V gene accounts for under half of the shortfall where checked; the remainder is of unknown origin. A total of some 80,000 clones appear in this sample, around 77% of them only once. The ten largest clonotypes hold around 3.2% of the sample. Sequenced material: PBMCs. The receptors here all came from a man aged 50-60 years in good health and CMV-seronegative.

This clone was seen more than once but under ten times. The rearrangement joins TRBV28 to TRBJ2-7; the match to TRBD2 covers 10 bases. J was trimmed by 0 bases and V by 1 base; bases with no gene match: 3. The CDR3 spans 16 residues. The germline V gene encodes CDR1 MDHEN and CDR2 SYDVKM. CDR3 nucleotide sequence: TGTGCCAGCAGTTTATCGAAGCGGGGGGGCTCCTACGAGCAGTACTTC. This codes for CASSLSKRGGSYEQYF.

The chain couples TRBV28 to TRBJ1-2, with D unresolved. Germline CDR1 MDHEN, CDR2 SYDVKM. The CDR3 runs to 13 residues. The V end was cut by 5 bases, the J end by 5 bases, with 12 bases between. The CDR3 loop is CASSPLFVYGYTF. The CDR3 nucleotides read TGTGCCAGCAGTCCCCTTTTCGTGTATGGCTACACCTTC.

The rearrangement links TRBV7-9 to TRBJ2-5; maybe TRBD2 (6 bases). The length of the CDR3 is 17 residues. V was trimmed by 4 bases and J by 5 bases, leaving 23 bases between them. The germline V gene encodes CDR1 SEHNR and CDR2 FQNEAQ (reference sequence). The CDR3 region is CASSSTGVSRLGETQYF. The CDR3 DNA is TGTGCCAGCAGCTCTACCGGCGTCTCTAGACTAGGGGAGACCCAGTACTTC. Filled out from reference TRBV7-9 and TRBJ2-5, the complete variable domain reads DTGVSQNPRHKITKRGQNVTFRCDPISEHNRLYWYRQTLGQGPEFLTYFQNEAQLEKSRLLSDRFSAERPKGSFSTLEIQRTEQGDSAMYLCASSSTGVSRLGETQYFGPGTRLLVL.

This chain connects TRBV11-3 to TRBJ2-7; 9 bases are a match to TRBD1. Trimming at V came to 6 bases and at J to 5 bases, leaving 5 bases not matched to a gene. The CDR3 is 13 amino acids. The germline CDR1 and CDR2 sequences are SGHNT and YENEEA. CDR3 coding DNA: TGTGCCAGCAGTTGGGACAGGGACAACGAGCAGTACTTC. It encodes CASSWDRDNEQYF.

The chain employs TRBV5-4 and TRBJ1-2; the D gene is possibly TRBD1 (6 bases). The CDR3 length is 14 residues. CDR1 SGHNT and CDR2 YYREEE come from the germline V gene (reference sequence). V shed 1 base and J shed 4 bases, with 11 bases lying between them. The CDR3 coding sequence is TGTGCCAGCAGCTTGTCCGGGACACCCTATGGCTACACCTTC. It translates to CASSLSGTPYGYTF.

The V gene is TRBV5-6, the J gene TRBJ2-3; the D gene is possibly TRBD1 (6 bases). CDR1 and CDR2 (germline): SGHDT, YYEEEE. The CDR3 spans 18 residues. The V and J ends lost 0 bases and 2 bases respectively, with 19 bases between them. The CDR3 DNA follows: TGTGCCAGCAGCTTGGAAGGAGGCTGGGGGCGTCCCACAGATACGCAGTATTTT. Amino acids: CASSLEGGWGRPTDTQYF.

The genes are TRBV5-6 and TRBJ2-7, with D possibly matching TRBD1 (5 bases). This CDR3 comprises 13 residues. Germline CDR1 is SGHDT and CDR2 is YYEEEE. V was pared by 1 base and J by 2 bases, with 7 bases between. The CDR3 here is CASSLLTAYEQYF. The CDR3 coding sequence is TGTGCCAGCAGCTTGTTGACAGCCTACGAGCAGTACTTC.

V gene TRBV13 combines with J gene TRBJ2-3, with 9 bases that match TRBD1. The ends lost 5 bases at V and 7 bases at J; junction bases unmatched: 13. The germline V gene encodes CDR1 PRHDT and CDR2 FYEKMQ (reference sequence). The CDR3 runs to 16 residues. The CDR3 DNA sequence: TGTGCCAGCAGCACCCGAACAGGGGGCACTATTAATACGCAGTATTTT. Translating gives CASSTRTGGTINTQYF.

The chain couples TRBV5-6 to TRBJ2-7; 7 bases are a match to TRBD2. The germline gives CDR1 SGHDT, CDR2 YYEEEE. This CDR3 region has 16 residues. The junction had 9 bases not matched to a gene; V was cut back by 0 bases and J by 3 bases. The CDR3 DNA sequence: TGTGCCAGCAGCTTGGAGGGGACTCGCGGGGGCTACGAGCAGTACTTC. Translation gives CASSLEGTRGGYEQYF.

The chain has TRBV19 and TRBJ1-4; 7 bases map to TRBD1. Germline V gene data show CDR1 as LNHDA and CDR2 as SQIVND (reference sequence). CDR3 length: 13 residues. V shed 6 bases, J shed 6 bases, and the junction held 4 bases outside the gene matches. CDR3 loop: CASSDTGDEKLFF. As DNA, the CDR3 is TGTGCCAGTAGCGACACAGGGGATGAAAAACTGTTTTTT.

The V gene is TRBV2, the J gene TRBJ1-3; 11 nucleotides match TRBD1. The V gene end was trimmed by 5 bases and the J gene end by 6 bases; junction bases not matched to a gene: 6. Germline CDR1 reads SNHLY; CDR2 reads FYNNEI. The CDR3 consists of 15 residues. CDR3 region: CASSPRTGGANTIYF. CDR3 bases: TGTGCCAGCAGTCCACGGACAGGGGGCGCAAACACCATATATTTT. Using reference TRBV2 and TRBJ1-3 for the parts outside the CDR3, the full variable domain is EPEVTQTPSHQVTQMGQEVILRCVPISNHLYFYWYRQILGQKVEFLVSFYNNEISEKSEIFDDQFSVERPDGSNFTLKIRSTKLEDSAMYFCASSPRTGGANTIYFGEGSWLTVV.

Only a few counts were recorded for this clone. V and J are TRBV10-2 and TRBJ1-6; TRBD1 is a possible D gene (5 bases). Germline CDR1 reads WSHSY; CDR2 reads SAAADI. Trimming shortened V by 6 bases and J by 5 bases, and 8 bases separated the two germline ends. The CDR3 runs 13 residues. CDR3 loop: CASRDINNSPLHF. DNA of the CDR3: TGCGCCAGCAGGGACATAAATAATTCACCCCTCCACTTT.

The CDR3 nucleotides are TGTGCCAGTAGTATAGCCGGGACAGGTCAGGGCTACACCTTC. This codes for CASSIAGTGQGYTF. The V call is TRBV19, the J call TRBJ1-2; 8 bases agree with TRBD1. CDR1 is LNHDA, CDR2 SQIVND, per germline (reference sequence). The V segment lost 1 base and the J segment 8 bases; nucleotides outside the gene matches: 6. CDR3 length: 14 amino acids.

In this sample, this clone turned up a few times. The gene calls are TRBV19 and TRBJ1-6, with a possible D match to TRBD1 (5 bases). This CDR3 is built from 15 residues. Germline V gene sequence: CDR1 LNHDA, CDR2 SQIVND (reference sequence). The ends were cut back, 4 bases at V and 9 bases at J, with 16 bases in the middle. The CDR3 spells CASSTPGRVRSPLHF. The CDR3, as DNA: TGTGCCAGTAGTACGCCGGGCAGGGTTCGTTCACCCCTCCACTTT.

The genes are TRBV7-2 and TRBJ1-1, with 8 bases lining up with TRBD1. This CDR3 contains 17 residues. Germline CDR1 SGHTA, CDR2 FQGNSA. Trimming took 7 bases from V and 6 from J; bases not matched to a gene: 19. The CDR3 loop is CASNTPGGQVGFSEAFF. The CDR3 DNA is TGTGCCAGCAACACCCCTGGGGGACAGGTTGGTTTCTCTGAAGCTTTCTTT.

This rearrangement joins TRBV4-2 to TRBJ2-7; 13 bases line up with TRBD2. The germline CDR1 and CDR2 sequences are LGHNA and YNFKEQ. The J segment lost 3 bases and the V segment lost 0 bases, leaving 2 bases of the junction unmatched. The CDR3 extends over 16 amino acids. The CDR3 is CASSQETSGGVYEQYF. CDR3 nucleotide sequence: TGTGCCAGCAGCCAAGAAACTAGCGGGGGGGTCTACGAGCAGTACTTC.

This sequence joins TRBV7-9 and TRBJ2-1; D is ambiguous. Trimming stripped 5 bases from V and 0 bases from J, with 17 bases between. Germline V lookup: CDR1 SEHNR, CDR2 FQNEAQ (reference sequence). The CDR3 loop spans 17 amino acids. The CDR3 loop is CASSPVQWASSYNEQFF. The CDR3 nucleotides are TGTGCCAGCAGCCCGGTCCAGTGGGCCAGCTCCTACAATGAGCAGTTCTTC.

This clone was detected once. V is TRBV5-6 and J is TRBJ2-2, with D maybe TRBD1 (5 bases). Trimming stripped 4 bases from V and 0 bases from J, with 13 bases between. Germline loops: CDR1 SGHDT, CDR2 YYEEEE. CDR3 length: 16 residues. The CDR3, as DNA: TGTGCCAGCAGCCCTTTGGACATTCCGAACACCGGGGAGCTGTTTTTT. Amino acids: CASSPLDIPNTGELFF.

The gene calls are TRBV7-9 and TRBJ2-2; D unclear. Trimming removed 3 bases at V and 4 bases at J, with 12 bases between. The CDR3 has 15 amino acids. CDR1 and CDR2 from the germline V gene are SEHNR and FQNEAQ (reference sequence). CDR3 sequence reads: CASSFIAVSTGELFF. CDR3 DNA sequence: TGTGCCAGCAGCTTTATAGCAGTTTCCACCGGGGAGCTGTTTTTT.

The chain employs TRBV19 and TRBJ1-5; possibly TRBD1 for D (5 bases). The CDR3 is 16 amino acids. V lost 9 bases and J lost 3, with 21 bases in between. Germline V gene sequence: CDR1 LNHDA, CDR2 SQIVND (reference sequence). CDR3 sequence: CASPGGNPYFNQPQHF. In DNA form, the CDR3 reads TGTGCCAGCCCGGGGGGGAATCCTTACTTCAATCAGCCCCAGCATTTT.

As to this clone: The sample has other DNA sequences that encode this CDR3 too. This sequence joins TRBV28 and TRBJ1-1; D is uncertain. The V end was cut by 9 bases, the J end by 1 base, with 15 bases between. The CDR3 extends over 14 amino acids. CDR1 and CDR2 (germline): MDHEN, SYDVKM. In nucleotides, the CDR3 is TGTGCCAGTCGAGCCCCGAGACAGAACACTGAAGCTTTCTTT. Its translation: CASRAPRQNTEAFF.

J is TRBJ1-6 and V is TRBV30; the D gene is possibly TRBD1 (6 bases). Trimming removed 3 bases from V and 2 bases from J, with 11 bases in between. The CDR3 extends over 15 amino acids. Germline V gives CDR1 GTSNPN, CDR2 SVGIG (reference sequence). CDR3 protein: CAWRPQGTYNSPLHF. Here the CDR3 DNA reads TGTGCCTGGAGGCCCCAGGGGACCTATAATTCACCCCTCCACTTT.

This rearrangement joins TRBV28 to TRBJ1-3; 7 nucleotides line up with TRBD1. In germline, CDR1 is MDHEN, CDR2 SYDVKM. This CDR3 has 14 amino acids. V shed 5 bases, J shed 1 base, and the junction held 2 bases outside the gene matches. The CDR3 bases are TGTGCCAGCAGTGGGACAGTATCTGGAAACACCATATATTTT. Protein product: CASSGTVSGNTIYF.

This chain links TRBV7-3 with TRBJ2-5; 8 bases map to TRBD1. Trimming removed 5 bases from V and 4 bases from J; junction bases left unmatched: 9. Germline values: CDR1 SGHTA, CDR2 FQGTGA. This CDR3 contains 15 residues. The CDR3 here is CASSASGGWVETQYF. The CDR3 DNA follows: TGTGCCAGCAGCGCCTCAGGGGGCTGGGTAGAGACCCAGTACTTC.

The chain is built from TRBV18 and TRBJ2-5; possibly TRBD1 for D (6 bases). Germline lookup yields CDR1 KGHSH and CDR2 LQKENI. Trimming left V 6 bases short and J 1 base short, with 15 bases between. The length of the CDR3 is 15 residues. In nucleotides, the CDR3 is TGTGCCAGCTCTCCTAACTCACAGGGCCAAGAGACCCAGTACTTC. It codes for CASSPNSQGQETQYF.

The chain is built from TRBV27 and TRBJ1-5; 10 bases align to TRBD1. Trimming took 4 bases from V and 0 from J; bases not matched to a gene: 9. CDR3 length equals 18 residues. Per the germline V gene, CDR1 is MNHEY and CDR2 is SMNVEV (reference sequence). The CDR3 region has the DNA TGTGCCAGCAGTTCTCGGGACAGGGGTGTCCCTAGCAATCAGCCCCAGCATTTT. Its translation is CASSSRDRGVPSNQPQHF.